One sample yielded the 12 T cell receptor beta chains listed below, sequenced in a study of cytomegalovirus exposure and HLA in healthy donors. Profiling relied on immunoSEQ multiplex PCR, and the TCRdb table lists in-frame clones only, not all of them. Among approximately 300,000 clones listed, about nine tenths were seen once. Sequencing input: PBMCs. The receptors were sampled from a woman aged 25 to 39 in good health and CMV-seropositive.

The rearrangement uses TRBV9 and TRBJ2-7; 7 positions match TRBD1. The ends lost 2 bases at V and 2 bases at J; junction bases unmatched: 7. This CDR3 has 15 amino acids. Germline V lookup: CDR1 SGDLS, CDR2 YYNGEE. The CDR3 region is CASSVRDSAAYEQYF. The CDR3 bases are TGTGCCAGCAGCGTCCGGGACAGCGCCGCCTACGAGCAGTACTTC. Looking up the rest from reference TRBV9 and TRBJ2-7 gives the full variable domain: DSGVTQTPKHLITATGQRVTLRCSPRSGDLSVYWYQQSLDQGLQFLIQYYNGEERAKGNILERFSAQQFPDLHSELNLSSLELGDSALYFCASSVRDSAAYEQYFGPGTRLTVT.

The chain uses TRBV29-1 and TRBJ2-7; D is unclear. The CDR3 has 11 amino acids. V was pared by 2 bases and J by 7 bases, with 9 bases between. Germline CDR1 is SQVTM and CDR2 is ANQGSEA. CDR3 region: CSVESFGEQYF. DNA for the CDR3: TGCAGCGTTGAATCCTTTGGAGAGCAGTACTTC.

The chain joins TRBV7-3 to TRBJ2-1; no clear D. V was clipped by 1 base and J by 9 bases, with 7 bases between them. The CDR3 contains 12 residues. The germline gives CDR1 SGHTA, CDR2 FQGTGA. As DNA, the CDR3 is TGTGCCAGCAGCTTAAAGTACGGTGAGCAGTTCTTC. Protein sequence: CASSLKYGEQFF.

Worth noting for this clone: This specimen includes other DNA sequences encoding the same CDR3. The gene calls are TRBV9 and TRBJ2-3, with D hard to call. Germline V gene lookup returns CDR1 SGDLS and CDR2 YYNGEE. V lost 3 bases and J 5 bases, leaving 1 base between the germline ends. The CDR3 loop spans 10 amino acids. CDR3 bases: TGTGCCAGCAGCGGAGATACGCAGTATTTT. As protein: CASSGDTQYF. Supplemented by reference TRBV9 and TRBJ2-3, the full variable domain reads DSGVTQTPKHLITATGQRVTLRCSPRSGDLSVYWYQQSLDQGLQFLIQYYNGEERAKGNILERFSAQQFPDLHSELNLSSLELGDSALYFCASSGDTQYFGPGTRLTVL.

J is TRBJ2-5 and V is TRBV5-1; D not resolved. CDR3 length equals 14 residues. Trimming removed 0 bases from V and 5 bases from J, with 11 bases in between. Germline V lookup: CDR1 SGHRS, CDR2 YFSETQ. CDR3: CASSLAEVTETQYF. CDR3 in DNA: TGCGCCAGCAGCTTGGCCGAGGTGACGGAGACCCAGTACTTC.

V usage is TRBV28 and J usage is TRBJ1-1; 10 bases agree with TRBD1. The CDR3 is 16 residues long. Germline V gene sequence: CDR1 MDHEN, CDR2 SYDVKM. With V trimmed by 0 bases and J by 3 bases, 4 bases remained unmatched. The CDR3 DNA is TGTGCCAGCAGTTTATGGGGGACAGGGGTAGACACTGAAGCTTTCTTT. This encodes CASSLWGTGVDTEAFF.

The genes are TRBV4-3 and TRBJ2-3, with 10 bases matching TRBD2. The CDR3 covers 16 residues. Germline assignment: CDR1 LGHNA and CDR2 YSLEER. J gave up 4 bases and V 1 base, and 5 bases lay outside the gene matches. The CDR3 here is CASSQALAGVADTQYF. CDR3 nucleotides: TGCGCCAGCAGCCAAGCTCTAGCGGGAGTGGCAGATACGCAGTATTTT.

The chain joins TRBV27 to TRBJ2-1, with TRBD2 as a possible D gene (6 bases). The CDR3 runs 15 residues. CDR1 and CDR2 (germline): MNHEY, SMNVEV (reference sequence). Trimming removed 3 bases at V and 2 bases at J, with 11 bases between. CDR3 protein: CASSFLAGPYNEQFF. CDR3 nucleotide sequence: TGTGCCAGCAGTTTCTTGGCGGGACCCTACAATGAGCAGTTCTTC.

This clone has only one observation. V and J are TRBV28 and TRBJ2-7; D gene ambiguous. There are 14 residues in the CDR3. V lost 7 bases and J 2 bases, leaving 15 bases between the germline ends. CDR1 is MDHEN, CDR2 SYDVKM, per germline. The CDR3 DNA reads TGTGCCAGCATCGACCAAGGGCGGCCCTACGAGCAGTACTTC. This sequence encodes CASIDQGRPYEQYF.

This sequence joins TRBV5-4 and TRBJ1-2; D is possibly TRBD1 (5 bases). V lost 0 bases, J lost 3 bases, and 15 bases lay in between. Germline V lookup: CDR1 SGHNT, CDR2 YYREEE (reference sequence). CDR3 length: 16 amino acids. The CDR3 loop is CASSLGTRDWDYGYTF. CDR3 nucleotides: TGTGCCAGCAGCTTGGGGACCCGGGACTGGGACTATGGCTACACCTTC.

The CDR3 loop is CASSPSGVTGYTF. The DNA for the CDR3 is TGTGCCAGCTCACCCTCAGGGGTTACTGGCTACACCTTC. The chain couples TRBV18 to TRBJ1-2; maybe TRBD1 (6 bases). The CDR3 consists of 13 residues. CDR1 is KGHSH and CDR2 is LQKENI in the germline V gene. V was clipped by 3 bases and J by 7 bases, with 12 bases between them.

The CDR3 DNA reads as TGCGCCAGCAGCTTGGCTCCAGGGGTGAACACTGAAGCTTTCTTT. Translation gives CASSLAPGVNTEAFF. V is TRBV5-1 and J is TRBJ1-1, with D perhaps TRBD1 (6 bases). The CDR3 length is 15 residues. V was pared by 0 bases and J by 0 bases, with 9 bases between. CDR1 and CDR2 from the germline V gene are SGHRS and YFSETQ.